These T cell receptor beta chains were read from a single sample in a study of graft-versus-host responses after intestinal transplantation. Method: immunoSEQ multiplex PCR; TCRdb's copy keeps in-frame clones and lacks some. The repertoire holds 25,000 or so clones, with roughly 90% as singletons. This specimen consisted of PBMCs, obtained about 41 days after intestinal transplant. The receptors here all came from a human patient who received an intestinal transplant, so some T cells may come from the graft donor. Both conserved end residues are part of each CDR3. The D gene is left open where the match is weak. A row's size may be missing; if present it is once, few, many or a size class.

d_call clone_size j_call v_call cdr3_aa cdr3_nt
. . TRBJ1-4 TRBV18 CASSRVKGRFATNEKLFF TGTGCCAGCTCACGGGTCAAGGGACGGTTTGCAACTAATGAAAAACTGTTTTTT
TRBD2 . TRBJ2-5 TRBV12-5 CASGLGPLPPSGRAEETQYF TGTGCTAGTGGTTTGGGCCCCCTACCCCCAAGCGGGAGGGCCGAGGAGACCCAGTACTTC
. . TRBJ2-1 TRBV28 CASSLYVYNEQFF TGTGCCAGCAGTTTGTACGTATACAATGAGCAGTTCTTC
. . TRBJ1-5 TRBV27 CASRTIGGNQPQHF TGTGCCAGCAGGACGATCGGCGGCAATCAGCCCCAGCATTTT
. . TRBJ2-4 TRBV7-3 CASSFSGTAKNIQYF TGTGCCAGCAGCTTTTCCGGGACAGCCAAAAACATTCAGTACTTC
. . TRBJ2-7 TRBV2 CASSEEVGEVWEQYF TGTGCCAGCAGTGAGGAGGTGGGAGAGGTGTGGGAGCAGTACTTC
TRBD2 . TRBJ2-2 TRBV4-2 CASSQREWAGEFAGELFF TGTGCCAGCAGCCAACGGGAGTGGGCGGGAGAATTCGCCGGGGAGCTGTTTTTT
. . TRBJ2-7 TRBV5-1 CASSLDRVYEQYF TGCGCCAGCAGCCTGGACCGAGTCTACGAGCAGTACTTC
TRBD2 . TRBJ2-7 TRBV28 CASSILAGGFSYEQYF TGTGCCAGCAGTATACTAGCGGGAGGATTCTCCTACGAGCAGTACTTC
TRBD1 . TRBJ1-4 TRBV6-5 CASSPGQGGEKLFF TGTGCCAGCAGTCCCGGACAGGGGGGGGAAAAACTGTTTTTT
TRBD1 once TRBJ2-3 TRBV29-1 CSDTDSTGGEGDTQYF TGCAGCGACACCGACTCGACAGGGGGGGAGGGAGATACGCAGTATTTT
TRBD1 . TRBJ1-3 TRBV28 CASSLTPDRGLWGNTIYF TGTGCCAGCAGTTTAACCCCGGACAGGGGGCTTTGGGGAAACACCATATATTTT
TRBD1 . TRBJ1-1 TRBV19 CASHRGNTEAFF TGTGCCAGCCACAGGGGGAACACTGAAGCTTTCTTT
. once TRBJ1-4 TRBV7-9 CASSFYTPTRDNEKLFF TGTGCCAGCAGCTTTTATACACCGACACGCGATAATGAAAAACTGTTTTTT
TRBD1 . TRBJ1-1 TRBV11-3 CASSLDRDTEAFF TGTGCCAGCAGCTTGGACAGGGACACTGAAGCTTTCTTT
. . TRBJ2-7 TRBV27 CASSVGQGSYEQYF TGTGCCAGCAGCGTCGGGCAGGGCAGCTACGAGCAGTACTTC
. few TRBJ2-7 TRBV28 CASSLKGEQYF TGTGCCAGCAGTTTGAAAGGCGAGCAGTACTTC
. . TRBJ2-1 TRBV7-9 CASSLALRLEQFF TGTGCCAGCAGCTTAGCCCTGCGTCTTGAGCAGTTCTTC
. . TRBJ2-7 TRBV6-4 CASSDGGRPLEQYF TGTGCCAGCAGTGACGGCGGACGACCCCTCGAGCAGTACTTC
TRBD2 once TRBJ2-7 TRBV5-4 CASSVAGGPYEQYF TGTGCCAGCAGCGTAGCGGGAGGACCCTACGAGCAGTACTTC
. . TRBJ1-5 TRBV13 CASSHQEAGNQPQHF TGTGCCAGCAGCCATCAGGAAGCGGGCAATCAGCCCCAGCATTTT
. few TRBJ2-3 TRBV7-7 CAVSEPLRTDTQYF TGTGCCGTAAGCGAACCGCTACGCACAGATACGCAGTATTTT
TRBD2 . TRBJ2-1 TRBV5-1 CASSIRTSGYYNEQFF TGCGCCAGCAGCATCCGGACTAGCGGATACTACAATGAGCAGTTCTTC
. . TRBJ2-1 TRBV4-1 CASSQGLVNEQFF TGCGCCAGCAGCCAAGGACTAGTTAATGAGCAGTTCTTC
. . TRBJ2-7 TRBV27 CASSLSMTDSIQQYF TGTGCCAGCAGTTTATCTATGACGGACTCTATACAGCAGTACTTC
. . TRBJ1-1 TRBV10-3 CAISESGHRTEAFF TGTGCCATCAGTGAGTCGGGGCATAGGACTGAAGCTTTCTTT
TRBD1 . TRBJ1-2 TRBV2 CASEGQDNRGYTF TGTGCCAGTGAGGGACAGGACAACAGGGGCTACACCTTC
. . TRBJ2-3 TRBV28 CVSSLWVTSTDTQYF TGTGTCAGCAGTTTGTGGGTCACTAGCACAGATACGCAGTATTTT
TRBD1 . TRBJ1-2 TRBV5-1 CASSEGTGDGYTF TGCGCCAGCAGCGAGGGGACAGGGGATGGCTACACCTTC
. . TRBJ2-2 TRBV6-4 CASSPSGLVNTGELFF TGTGCCAGCAGCCCATCGGGGCTGGTAAACACCGGGGAGCTGTTTTTT
TRBD2 . TRBJ2-3 TRBV10-3 CAISDRGLAGGSTDTQYF TGTGCCATCAGTGACAGGGGGCTAGCGGGAGGTAGCACAGATACGCAGTATTTT
. . TRBJ1-5 TRBV2 CASSPSTEPYQPQHF TGTGCCAGCAGTCCCTCGACAGAGCCATATCAGCCCCAGCATTTT
. . TRBJ1-1 TRBV7-9 CASNLGSEAFF TGTGCCAGCAACTTGGGGAGTGAAGCTTTCTTT
. once TRBJ1-4 TRBV4-1 CASSQDWTLGAEKLFF TGCGCCAGCAGCCAAGACTGGACCCTCGGGGCCGAAAAACTGTTTTTT
. once TRBJ2-7 TRBV27 CASRPVAAYEQYF TGTGCCAGCCGCCCGGTAGCGGCCTACGAGCAGTACTTC
. once TRBJ2-3 TRBV28 CASSSSPKCPSTDTQYF TGTGCCAGCAGTTCAAGTCCTAAGTGTCCTAGCACAGATACGCAGTATTTT
. . TRBJ2-1 TRBV27 CASSHISTKRYNEQFF TGTGCCAGCAGCCATATCTCGACTAAGAGATACAATGAGCAGTTCTTC
. . TRBJ2-7 TRBV6-6 CASSYRGNTYEQYF TGTGCCAGCAGTTACCGGGGAAATACCTACGAGCAGTACTTC
TRBD1 . TRBJ2-7 TRBV29-1 CSATVTGSSSYEQYF TGCAGCGCAACCGTGACAGGGTCGAGCTCCTACGAGCAGTACTTC
. . TRBJ2-1 TRBV27 CASSLSSGLYNEQFF TGTGCCAGCAGTTTATCTAGCGGCCTCTACAATGAGCAGTTCTTC
. . TRBJ1-6 TRBV5-1 CASSLRWPSNNSPLHF TGCGCCAGCAGCTTGAGGTGGCCGTCCAATAATTCACCCCTCCACTTT
TRBD2 . TRBJ2-7 TRBV7-3 CASSLFGGRGHEQYF TGTGCCAGCAGCTTATTCGGCGGGAGGGGGCACGAGCAGTACTTC
. . TRBJ1-5 TRBV6-5 CASSYGVGGRPQHF TGTGCCAGCAGTTACGGCGTGGGGGGTCGGCCCCAGCATTTT
. . TRBJ2-2 TRBV10-1 CASSERSTGELFF TGCGCCAGCAGTGAGAGGTCCACCGGGGAGCTGTTTTTT
. . TRBJ1-5 TRBV19 CASSILPNSNQPQHF TGTGCCAGTAGTATATTGCCAAATAGCAATCAGCCCCAGCATTTT
TRBD2 . TRBJ2-2 TRBV30 CAWSDLSGRNTGELFF TGTGCCTGGAGTGACCTTAGCGGGAGGAACACCGGGGAGCTGTTTTTT
TRBD2 . TRBJ2-1 TRBV28 CASSLGPSGYNEQFF TGTGCCAGCAGCCTTGGCCCTAGCGGATACAATGAGCAGTTCTTC
. . TRBJ2-3 TRBV19 CASSIAEATDTQYF TGTGCCAGTAGTATAGCGGAGGCCACAGATACGCAGTATTTT
TRBD1 . TRBJ1-5 TRBV10-3 CAIARDRESNQPQHF TGTGCCATCGCCCGTGACAGGGAGAGCAATCAGCCCCAGCATTTT
. . TRBJ2-2 TRBV13 CASSLGTGELFF TGTGCCAGCAGCTTAGGGACCGGGGAGCTGTTTTTT
TRBD2 once TRBJ2-1 TRBV7-6 CASSLSWVTSGSLEQFF TGTGCCAGCAGCTTATCATGGGTGACTAGCGGGAGCCTTGAGCAGTTCTTC
. . TRBJ2-2 TRBV2 CAISNDTGELFF TGTGCCATCAGCAATGACACCGGGGAGCTGTTTTTT
. . TRBJ2-1 TRBV19 CASALWGSYNEQFF TGTGCCAGTGCGCTGTGGGGGTCCTACAATGAGCAGTTCTTC
. . TRBJ1-2 TRBV28 CASSPDPNYGYTF TGTGCCAGCAGTCCGGACCCTAACTATGGCTACACCTTC